Below, one T cell receptor (beta chain) is given with its context. These data originate in a study of control samples from healthy donors and cancer patients. Profiling relied on immunoSEQ multiplex PCR, and the TCRdb table lists in-frame clones only, not all of them. Here the sample spans about 22,000 clones, about 83% being singletons. Germline V lookup: CDR1 SGHNT, CDR2 YYREEE (reference sequence). The CDR3 has 11 amino acids. Trimming left V 9 bases short and J 7 bases short, with 8 bases between. The V call is TRBV5-4, the J call TRBJ1-6; D not certain. Sequenced sample: PBMCs. This TCR came from a man aged 55-75 years with head and neck cancer. The CDR3 region has the DNA TGTGCCACGCAGGAGAATTCACCCCTCCACTTT. It specifies CATQENSPLHF.